The 28 T cell receptor beta chains in this list originate from one sample, sequenced in a study of shared clonotypes between healthy human individuals. Terminally differentiated effector memory CD45RA+ cells were excluded from the naive CD8 cells, which were CD45RO-negative and positively selected for CCR7. TCRdb keeps only in-frame clones here, not all; method: immunoSEQ multiplex PCR. The table shows about 2,200,000 clones, with roughly 91% occurring only once. Sequences were obtained from naive CD8+ T cells from PBMCs. The receptors were sampled from a man between 18 and 29 years old in good health. Some clones in this sample may be carry-over from other donors' samples.

The chain employs TRBV9 and TRBJ2-1; 7 bases fit TRBD2. The junction had 10 bases not matched to a gene; V was cut back by 0 bases and J by 4 bases. The germline V gene encodes CDR1 SGDLS and CDR2 YYNGEE. The CDR3 contains 17 residues. In DNA, the CDR3 is TGTGCCAGCAGCGTAGCCTCCGGACTAGAACATTACAATGAGCAGTTCTTC. Translating it yields CASSVASGLEHYNEQFF.

The chain links TRBV25-1 to TRBJ2-7; TRBD1 is a possible D gene (6 bases). The germline CDR1 and CDR2 sequences are MGHDK and SYGVNS. The CDR3 is 14 residues long. Trimming left V 3 bases short and J 5 bases short, with 14 bases between. The CDR3 region has the DNA TGTGCCAGCAGTGATGACAGGTCCGCGGACGAGCAGTACTTC. Its translation: CASSDDRSADEQYF.

Points on this clone: Different DNA sequences within this sample yield the same CDR3. The chain combines TRBV5-6 with TRBJ2-7; D unclear. The CDR3 length is 12 residues. Looked up from germline, CDR1 is SGHDT and CDR2 is YYEEEE. Trimming left V 3 bases short and J 0 bases short, with 4 bases between. In DNA form, the CDR3 reads TGTGCCAGCAGCTCCAGCTCCTACGAGCAGTACTTC. Protein: CASSSSSYEQYF.

The chain uses TRBV27 and TRBJ1-1; no reliable D call. The germline CDR1 and CDR2 sequences are MNHEY and SMNVEV (reference sequence). V was trimmed by 7 bases and J by 4 bases, leaving 13 bases between them. The CDR3 has 13 residues. Here the CDR3 reads CASKDGLVTEAFF. The CDR3 DNA follows: TGTGCCAGCAAAGACGGACTAGTCACTGAAGCTTTCTTT.

The chain links TRBV28 to TRBJ1-2; D call uncertain. CDR1 MDHEN and CDR2 SYDVKM come from the germline V gene. V shed 8 bases and J shed 0 bases, with 16 bases lying between them. The CDR3 runs 15 residues. The CDR3 sequence is CASSLTGIANYGYTF. CDR3 nucleotide sequence: TGTGCCAGCTCCTTAACCGGGATCGCTAACTATGGCTACACCTTC.

About this clone: The same CDR3 can be traced to other DNA sequences in this sample. The chain recombines TRBV27 with TRBJ2-7, with D uncertain. CDR3 size: 13 residues. V was pared by 3 bases and J by 0 bases, with 6 bases between. CDR1 MNHEY and CDR2 SMNVEV come from the germline V gene (reference sequence). CDR3: CASSLRDSYEQYF. CDR3 sequence (DNA): TGTGCCAGCAGTTTGCGCGACTCCTACGAGCAGTACTTC.

This clone was recorded once. CDR3 sequence (DNA): TGTGCCAGCAGCACCCCATCTACAGGGGTAGGTGGAAACACCATATATTTT. Translation: CASSTPSTGVGGNTIYF. The chain uses TRBV7-9 and TRBJ1-3; the match to TRBD1 covers 7 bases. This CDR3 comprises 17 residues. J was trimmed by 3 bases and V by 5 bases; bases with no gene match: 13. Germline V gene data show CDR1 as SEHNR and CDR2 as FQNEAQ (reference sequence).

V usage is TRBV27 and J usage is TRBJ2-1; 11 bases map to TRBD1. CDR1 is MNHEY and CDR2 is SMNVEV in the germline V gene (reference sequence). J lost 7 bases, V lost 5 bases, and 10 bases had no gene match. The length of the CDR3 is 16 residues. In DNA, the CDR3 is TGTGCCAGCAGTACCGGACAGGGGGCGAGGAGGAATGAGCAGTTCTTC. As protein: CASSTGQGARRNEQFF.

This rearrangement joins TRBV27 to TRBJ2-7, with D maybe TRBD2 (6 bases). Germline assignment: CDR1 MNHEY and CDR2 SMNVEV (reference sequence). Trimming left V 7 bases short and J 4 bases short, with 17 bases between. The CDR3 is made up of 14 amino acids. In nucleotides, the CDR3 is TGTGCCAGCAAAGCATCGGGGGTACTTTACGAGCAGTACTTC. This sequence encodes CASKASGVLYEQYF.

V is TRBV7-9 and J is TRBJ2-3; possibly TRBD2 for D (6 bases). The CDR3 covers 15 residues. Per germline, CDR1 SEHNR and CDR2 FQNEAQ (reference sequence). V lost 3 bases, J lost 2 bases, and 12 bases lay in between. DNA for the CDR3: TGTGCCAGCAGCTTGGCCGGGGGAACCACAGATACGCAGTATTTT. It is translated as CASSLAGGTTDTQYF.

This chain joins TRBV10-2 and TRBJ2-7, with 10 bases lining up with TRBD1. After removal of 8 bases from V and 4 bases from J, the junction contained 5 bases not matched to a gene. The CDR3 is made up of 13 amino acids. Per the germline V gene, CDR1 is WSHSY and CDR2 is SAAADI. In DNA form, the CDR3 reads TGCGCCAGCGTCCTGGACAGGGGGTACGAGCAGTACTTC. It encodes CASVLDRGYEQYF.

This clone is a singleton in its sample. The V and J genes are TRBV2 and TRBJ1-4; D gene unclear. CDR3 length: 13 amino acids. V was trimmed by 2 bases and J by 1 base, leaving 2 bases between them. The germline V gene encodes CDR1 SNHLY and CDR2 FYNNEI. The CDR3 bases are TGTGCCAGCAGTGAAATAACTAATGAAAAACTGTTTTTT. Protein: CASSEITNEKLFF.

The V and J genes are TRBV4-3 and TRBJ1-1, with D perhaps matching TRBD1 (6 bases). Trimming stripped 4 bases from V and 1 base from J, with 13 bases between. The germline V gene encodes CDR1 LGHNA and CDR2 YSLEER. The CDR3 runs to 15 residues. CDR3 in amino acids: CASSRVQGSNTEAFF. The CDR3 region has the DNA TGCGCCAGCAGCCGAGTACAGGGTTCGAACACTGAAGCTTTCTTT.

CDR3 sequence: CASSLFHSTGITDTQYF. The CDR3 bases are TGTGCCAGCAGTTTATTCCACTCGACGGGAATCACAGATACGCAGTATTTT. V and J are TRBV28 and TRBJ2-3, with a possible D match to TRBD2 (5 bases). V was trimmed by 1 base and J by 2 bases, leaving 16 bases between them. The germline V gene encodes CDR1 MDHEN and CDR2 SYDVKM. The CDR3 loop spans 17 amino acids.

This clone was seen a single time. V is TRBV19 and J is TRBJ2-7, with 11 bases lining up with TRBD2. The V gene's germline CDR1 is LNHDA and CDR2 SQIVND (reference sequence). The CDR3 is 18 amino acids. V dropped 3 bases and J dropped 1; count of bases not matched to a gene: 11. The CDR3: CASSIKASGRTHSYEQYF. In nucleotides, the CDR3 is TGTGCCAGTAGTATTAAAGCTAGCGGGAGGACTCATTCCTACGAGCAGTACTTC. The entire variable domain, with the rest obtained from reference TRBV19 and TRBJ2-7, is as follows: DGGITQSPKYLFRKEGQNVTLSCEQNLNHDAMYWYRQDPGQGLRLIYYSQIVNDFQKGDIAEGYSVSREKKESFPLTVTSAQKNPTAFYLCASSIKASGRTHSYEQYFGPGTRLTVT.

The genes are TRBV28 and TRBJ2-5; 12 nucleotides agree with TRBD1. The V gene's germline CDR1 is MDHEN and CDR2 SYDVKM. The CDR3 spans 15 residues. V was pared by 10 bases and J by 5 bases, with 11 bases of the junction left unmatched. The CDR3 region has the DNA TGTGCCACCTCTTCGGGGGACAGGGGGCGGGAGACCCAGTACTTC. The encoded protein is CATSSGDRGRETQYF.

This rearrangement joins TRBV27 to TRBJ2-7, with a possible D match to TRBD1 (6 bases). V shed 2 bases and J shed 4 bases, with 15 bases lying between them. The CDR3 extends over 15 amino acids. Germline V lookup: CDR1 MNHEY, CDR2 SMNVEV (reference sequence). The chain's CDR3 is CASSLRGTSYYEQYF. As DNA, the CDR3 is TGTGCCAGCAGTTTAAGGGGGACGTCCTATTACGAGCAGTACTTC.

The chain is built from TRBV2 and TRBJ2-3; possibly TRBD1 for D (5 bases). CDR1 and CDR2 (germline): SNHLY, FYNNEI. V dropped 3 bases and J dropped 1 base, with 8 bases sitting between them. CDR3 length: 14 residues. CDR3 in DNA: TGTGCCAGCAGTGACTTCAGGGGCACAGATACGCAGTATTTT. Protein product: CASSDFRGTDTQYF.

The chain employs TRBV4-3 and TRBJ2-5, with TRBD2 as a possible D gene (5 bases). The DNA end favors TRBJ2-7, so the J call may be wrong. CDR1 is LGHNA, CDR2 YSLEER, per germline. The CDR3 runs to 14 residues. CDR3 nucleotide sequence: TGCGCCAGCAGCCCCCGGACGGGGACCTACGAGCAGTACTTC. Its translation: CASSPRTGTYEQYF.

The chain recombines TRBV9 with TRBJ2-5; 8 bases match TRBD1. Germline CDR1 SGDLS, CDR2 YYNGEE. Trimming removed 4 bases from V and 5 bases from J; junction bases left unmatched: 16. This CDR3 is 17 amino acids long. CDR3 bases: TGTGCCAGCAGCCCCCGACAGGGAAAGTGGGACAGGGAGACCCAGTACTTC. It is translated as CASSPRQGKWDRETQYF.

About this clone: This same CDR3 is encoded by further DNA sequences in the sample. The chain has TRBV6-1 and TRBJ2-7, with D hard to call. Germline assignment: CDR1 MNHNS and CDR2 SASEGT. The CDR3 sequence is 10 residues long. With 3 bases removed from V and 6 bases from J, the gap between germline ends came to 3 bases. Here the CDR3 DNA reads TGTGCCAGCAGTGACGGCGAGCAGTACTTC. The encoded protein is CASSDGEQYF.

The chain carries TRBV5-1 and TRBJ2-5; perhaps TRBD2 as D (6 bases). Per germline, CDR1 SGHRS and CDR2 YFSETQ. The CDR3 length is 15 residues. The V and J ends lost 4 bases and 1 base respectively, with 14 bases between them. The DNA of the CDR3 is TGCGCCAGCAGCCCGGAGGGGCGGGGCCAAGAGACCCAGTACTTC. Protein product: CASSPEGRGQETQYF.

The chain is built from TRBV5-6 and TRBJ1-4; TRBD1 matches 7 bases. The CDR3 spans 13 residues. In germline, CDR1 is SGHDT, CDR2 YYEEEE. Trimming removed 4 bases from V and 7 bases from J; junction bases left unmatched: 4. CDR3 amino acids: CASSRGRAEKLFF. CDR3 DNA sequence: TGTGCCAGCAGCAGGGGGCGGGCTGAAAAACTGTTTTTT.

The V gene is TRBV27, the J gene TRBJ2-3; D may correspond to TRBD1 or TRBD2 (5 bases each). Per germline, CDR1 MNHEY and CDR2 SMNVEV (reference sequence). The ends were cut back, 3 bases at V and 5 bases at J, with 24 bases in the middle. This CDR3 region has 18 residues. The CDR3 DNA sequence: TGTGCCAGCAGTTTTGAATTTGAAAAGCCGGGACCTCTAGATACGCAGTATTTT. The encoded protein is CASSFEFEKPGPLDTQYF.

The chain joins TRBV9 to TRBJ2-7; 7 nucleotides line up with TRBD1. V gave up 3 bases and J gave up 2 bases; unmatched junction bases: 5. There are 14 residues in the CDR3. Germline V lookup: CDR1 SGDLS, CDR2 YYNGEE. Written as DNA, the CDR3 is TGTGCCAGCAGCGGGACAGGAAAGGCCTACGAGCAGTACTTC. It yields the protein CASSGTGKAYEQYF.

The chain couples TRBV6-5 to TRBJ2-2; 8 bases match TRBD1. The trim removed 2 bases at V and 4 bases at J, leaving 3 bases unmatched. This CDR3 has 15 residues. The germline CDR1 and CDR2 sequences are MNHEY and SVGAGI. The chain's CDR3 is CASSYDRGITGELFF. CDR3 nucleotide sequence: TGTGCCAGCAGTTACGACAGGGGTATCACCGGGGAGCTGTTTTTT.

The gene calls are TRBV25-1 and TRBJ2-1; D might be TRBD2 (5 bases). This CDR3 has 14 residues. V lost 8 bases, J lost 9 bases, and 20 bases lay in between. Germline loops: CDR1 MGHDK, CDR2 SYGVNS. The CDR3 region is CASQISGPRGEQFF. DNA of the CDR3: TGTGCCAGCCAGATCTCGGGCCCACGGGGTGAGCAGTTCTTC.

V gene TRBV5-1 combines with J gene TRBJ2-3; D is unclear. The CDR3 sequence is 16 residues long. Trimming stripped 0 bases from V and 0 bases from J, with 11 bases between. Looked up from germline, CDR1 is SGHRS and CDR2 is YFSETQ. For the CDR3, the DNA is TGCGCCAGCAGCTTGGCCGTGCCCGGTAGCACAGATACGCAGTATTTT. It specifies CASSLAVPGSTDTQYF.